Sequencing of this T cell receptor beta chain was carried out in a study of T cells in Graves' hyperthyroidism and ophthalmopathy. Whole-study results and caveats: Among thyroid clonotypes expanded above 0.001, most also appeared in blood.

Remarks on this clonotype: Its antigen is unknown.

There are 12 residues in the CDR3. Germline assignment: CDR1 DFQATT and CDR2 SNEGSKA (reference sequence). V lost 3 bases, J lost 1 base, and 4 bases lay in between. The source material, RNA transcripts, was used to amplify TCR beta CDR3 regions. RT-PCR in the first round (using the HTBI primer set) targeted the TCR CDR3. TCRdb re-analysed the multiplex PCR reads in MiXCR, keeping a single row per CDR3 protein. The sample lists approximately 400,000 distinct CDR3 sequences; around 20% were seen once. The receptor was derived from a man younger than 30 with Graves' ophthalmopathy. V and J are TRBV20-1 and TRBJ1-3, with D hard to call. Material: blood. The CDR3 DNA reads TGCAGTGCTAGGCAGTCTGGAAACACCATATATTTT. It yields the protein CSARQSGNTIYF.